The entry below describes one TCR beta chain. This sample is part of a study of brain T cells in children with intractable seizures. TCRdb's table, derived via immunoSEQ multiplex PCR, lists solely in-frame clones and lacks some. Of about 340,000 clones listed, over 90% are singletons. Germline CDR1 reads SNHLY; CDR2 reads FYNNEI. Losses at the gene ends were 6 bases for V and 7 bases for J; bases not matched to a gene: 7. This CDR3 contains 15 residues. Noted time point: blood from clinic visit 5 months post-surgery; TSC patient then seizure free. This TCR derives from a boy in the first two years of life with tuberous sclerosis and intractable seizures. The starting material was peripheral blood, obtained approximately 5 months after surgery. This sequence joins TRBV2 and TRBJ1-6; 9 nucleotides agree with TRBD1. Here the CDR3 reads CASRRTGAPNSPLHF. CDR3 DNA sequence: TGTGCCAGCAGACGGACAGGGGCACCAAATTCACCCCTCCACTTT.